These T cell receptor delta chains were read from a single sample in a study of delta chains in infants with herpesvirus infections. TCRdb used CATT to re-call clones from the RT-PCR reads. In the table there are approximately 1,500 delta-chain clones, around 7% of which are singletons. Sequenced material: peripheral blood, taken at time point 1 of longitudinal follow-up. These receptors all stem from a human donor who was a Ugandan infant, either HIV-exposed or HIV-unexposed (not recorded which). Both conserved end residues are part of each CDR3. Fields, in order: clone size, J gene, V gene, D gene, CDR3 protein, CDR3 DNA. A D gene is named only where the DNA matches it firmly. The size of a clone is reported for some rows only, either as once, few or many, or as a class for expanded clones.

. TRDJ2 TRDV1 TRDD3 CALGNPQPTLGWGIRTGTAQLFF TGTGCTCTTGGGAACCCTCAGCCTACGTTAGGCTGGGGGATACGCACCGGGACAGCACAACTCTTCTTT
medium-sized TRDJ1 TRDV2 TRDD3 CACDTLTGGSKYTDKLIF TGTGCCTGTGACACCCTTACTGGGGGATCGAAGTACACCGATAAACTCATCTTT
few TRDJ2 TRDV1 TRDD3 CALGEPEYWGITQALTAQLFF TGTGCTCTTGGGGAACCGGAGTACTGGGGGATAACCCAGGCTTTGACAGCACAACTCTTCTTT
. TRDJ2 TRDV2 TRDD3 CACDPVLGDMTAQLFF TGTGCCTGTGATCCTGTACTGGGGGATATGACAGCACAACTCTTCTTT
. TRDJ2 TRDV1 . CALGELRLLLWPSYYWGRLLTAQLFF TGTGCTCTTGGGGAACTCCGACTTCTTCTATGGCCTTCCTATTACTGGGGGAGACTTTTGACAGCACAACTCTTCTTT
medium-sized TRDJ1 TRDV1 . CALGELSGPTHTDKLIF TGTGCTCTTGGGGAACTTAGCGGGCCGACACACACCGATAAACTCATCTTT
medium-sized TRDJ1 TRAV38-2/DV8 TRDD3 CAYRSGSPHNWWGIKADTDKLIF TGTGCTTATAGGAGCGGAAGTCCACATAACTGGTGGGGGATTAAGGCCGACACCGATAAACTCATCTTT
medium-sized TRDJ1 TRDV1 . CALGEPLTERDPPNTDKLIF TGTGCTCTTGGGGAACCTCTTACTGAGAGGGACCCCCCCAACACCGATAAACTCATCTTT
medium-sized TRDJ1 TRDV1 . CALGDSIFPTVGGINLYTDKLIF TGTGCTCTTGGGGACTCCATCTTTCCTACGGTTGGGGGAATAAACCTGTACACCGATAAACTCATCTTT
medium-sized TRDJ1 TRDV1 TRDD3 CALGEPFYGLGDDTDKLIF TGTGCTCTTGGGGAACCTTTCTACGGACTGGGGGATGACACCGATAAACTCATCTTT
few TRDJ1 TRDV1 . CALGELFPPGRILGRSDKLIF TGTGCTCTTGGGGAACTTTTTCCTCCGGGGAGGATACTAGGTAGGTCCGATAAACTCATCTTT
. TRDJ1 TRDV1 . CALGERGFLRPGGLYTDKLIF TGTGCTCTTGGGGAACGGGGCTTCCTTCGTCCTGGGGGCCTGTACACCGATAAACTCATCTTT
medium-sized TRDJ2 TRDV1 . CALGELLLSHPTAQLFF TGTGCTCTTGGGGAACTCCTTCTAAGCCACCCGACAGCACAACTCTTCTTT
medium-sized TRDJ1 TRDV1 . CALGWRRKNDKLIF TGTGCTCTTGGATGGAGGAGGAAAAACGATAAACTCATCTTT